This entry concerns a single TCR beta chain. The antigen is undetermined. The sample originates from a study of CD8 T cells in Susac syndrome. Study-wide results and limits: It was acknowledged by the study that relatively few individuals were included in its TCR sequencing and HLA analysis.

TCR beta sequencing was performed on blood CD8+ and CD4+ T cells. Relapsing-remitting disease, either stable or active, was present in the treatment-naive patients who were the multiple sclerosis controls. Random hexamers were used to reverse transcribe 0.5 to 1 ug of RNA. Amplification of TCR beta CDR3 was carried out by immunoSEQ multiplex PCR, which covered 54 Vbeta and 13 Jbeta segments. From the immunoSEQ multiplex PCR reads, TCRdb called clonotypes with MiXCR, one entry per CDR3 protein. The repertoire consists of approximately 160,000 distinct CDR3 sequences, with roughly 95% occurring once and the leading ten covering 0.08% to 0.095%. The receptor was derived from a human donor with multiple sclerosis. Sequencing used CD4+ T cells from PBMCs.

CDR3 protein: CASSKTGTFYEQYF. In DNA, the CDR3 is TGTGCCAGCAGCAAAACAGGGACTTTCTACGAGCAGTACTTC. This chain joins TRBV12-3 or TRBV12-4 and TRBJ2-7; D possibly uses TRBD1 or TRBD2 (6 bases each). With 6 bases removed from V and 3 bases from J, the gap between germline ends came to 15 bases. This CDR3 comprises 14 residues.